This entry features one T cell receptor beta chain sequence. Its specificity is unknown. The DNA is left out, because the CDR3 cannot be placed on it with certainty; the CDR3 is given as TCRdb lists it. This sample was taken from a study of T cells in Graves' hyperthyroidism and ophthalmopathy. Study results and limitations: The blood repertoire included most of the expanded thyroid clonotypes above 0.001.

From RNA transcripts, TCR beta CDR3 regions were amplified. Using the HTBI primer set, a first-round RT-PCR was run on the TCR CDR3. MiXCR, run by TCRdb on the multiplex PCR reads, gives a single entry per CDR3 protein. Counted here are around 350,000 distinct CDR3 sequences, approximately 17% occurring once; the ten biggest clones make up more than 30%. Per germline, CDR1 SGHDN and CDR2 FVKESK. The CDR3 numbers 17 amino acids, ends counted. The sequence was collected from a woman aged 25-40 years with Graves' hyperthyroidism that later progressed to Graves' ophthalmopathy. Sequenced sample: blood. V is TRBV14 and J is TRBJ2-7; the table names TRBD1, a call not compared with the DNA. The CDR3 region is CASSQTWGQGSTYEHYF.